This TCR beta chain appears in the sequencing data of a study of cytomegalovirus exposure and HLA in healthy donors. Background on the study: The 120 or so validation repertoires were reported in a later analysis to have been generated on the same platform as the roughly 720 first-cohort repertoires. Study findings and constraints: Among TCR sequences, most were rare, though some public TCRs appeared in many donors. According to a subsequent analysis, TCR clusters identified in the first cohort showed a tendency to co-occur across the 120 or so validation repertoires. Published work reported that the classifier diagnosed cytomegalovirus status with high specificity and sensitivity.

The germline gives CDR1 KGHSH, CDR2 LQKENI. This CDR3 is 19 amino acids long. Deletions cut 2 bases from V and 0 bases from J, with 17 bases between. Measured with immunoSEQ multiplex PCR; TCRdb has only the in-frame clones, and not every one. The sample has 200,000 to 300,000 clones, about 90% seen once. As for this clone: The antigen remains unidentified.

The origin of this receptor is a woman aged 25 to 39 in good health and CMV-seronegative. Material: PBMCs. This chain uses TRBV18 with TRBJ2-6; D is possibly TRBD2 (7 bases). CDR3 DNA sequence: TGTGCCAGCTCACCAGTATCACAGGGAGGGGTCTCTGGGGCCAACGTCCTGACTTTC. Encoded protein: CASSPVSQGGVSGANVLTF.